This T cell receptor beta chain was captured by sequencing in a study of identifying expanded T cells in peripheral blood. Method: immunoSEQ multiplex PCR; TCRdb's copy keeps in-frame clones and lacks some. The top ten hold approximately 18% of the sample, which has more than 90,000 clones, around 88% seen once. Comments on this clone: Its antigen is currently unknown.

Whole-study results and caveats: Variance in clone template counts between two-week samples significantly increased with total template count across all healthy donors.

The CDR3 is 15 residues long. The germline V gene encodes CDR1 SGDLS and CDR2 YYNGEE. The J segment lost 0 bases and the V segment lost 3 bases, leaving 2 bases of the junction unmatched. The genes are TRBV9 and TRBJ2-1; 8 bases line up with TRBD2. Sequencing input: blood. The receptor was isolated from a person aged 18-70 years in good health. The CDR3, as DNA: TGTGCCAGCAGCGCCCGGGGGGGCTCCTACAATGAGCAGTTCTTC. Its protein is CASSARGGSYNEQFF.